Listed below are T cell receptor beta chains from one sample, sequenced in a study of vaccination effects on CD4 cells after COVID-19. Sequenced by immunoSEQ multiplex PCR; TCRdb stores in-frame clones only, minus some. Here the sample spans nearly 25,000 clones, more than 65% being singletons. Their target antigens are unknown. The sequencing used CD4+ T cells from PBMCs cultured with SARS-CoV-2 spike peptides, collected after COVID-19 vaccination. Receptor source: a human donor who received a COVID-19 vaccine. The conserved cysteine and the conserved F or W are not part of the CDR3 here. The D gene is left open where the match is weak.

D	V	CDR3
TRBD1	TRBV6-1	ASSEPGQGWASPLH
-	TRBV2	ASSAGTQYEKLF
TRBD2	TRBV10-1	ASSEPGKGLAGVEEQY
-	TRBV5-4	ASSFGETVNNEQF
-	TRBV6-5	ASSFTGTVSYEQY
TRBD1	TRBV19	ASSSGQGNQPQH
-	TRBV30	AWGLRGSGANVLT
-	TRBV6-4	ASSDSSARTEAF
-	TRBV5-1	ASSLGRVTDTQY
-	TRBV7-9	ASSLGSRATQY
-	TRBV27	ASSSPGRPIY
TRBD1	TRBV5-1	ASSRTGIGVRETQY
-	TRBV2	AGKQGLEGETQY
TRBD1	TRBV6-5	ASRQQGASPYEQY
TRBD2	TRBV3-1/TRBV3-2	ASSPRVGGSGRSTGELF
TRBD2	TRBV15	ATSRASGRTDTQY
-	TRBV14	ASSQDFGTWNTEAF